Listed below are T cell receptor beta chains from one sample, sequenced in a study of blood T cell repertoires in COVID-19. Profiling relied on immunoSEQ multiplex PCR, and the TCRdb table lists in-frame clones only, not all of them. The table has about 76,000 clones, 70% to 90% seen once. The sample consisted of peripheral blood. Receptors originate from a man aged 55 to 70 with COVID-19, enrolled during active disease. CDR3s include the opening cysteine and the closing phenylalanine or tryptophan. The D gene is left open where the match is weak. A clone size is listed for some rows: how often the clone was seen (once, few, many), or a class if it is expanded.

clone_size	v_call	cdr3_length	d_call	j_call	cdr3_nt	cdr3_aa
.	TRBV28	14	.	TRBJ1-5	TGTGCCAGCAGTTTTGGGCCAGGTGAACAGCCCCAGCATTTT	CASSFGPGEQPQHF
.	TRBV5-1	13	.	TRBJ2-7	TGCGCCAGCAGGGACACCAATACCTACGAGCAGTACTTC	CASRDTNTYEQYF
.	TRBV5-1	15	TRBD1	TRBJ2-5	TGCGCCAGCAGCCTGGAGGGACAGGGGGCAGGGACCCAGTACTTC	CASSLEGQGAGTQYF
.	TRBV10-1	14	TRBD1	TRBJ1-6	TGCGCCAGCAGTGATGGGACAGGCAATTCACCCCTCCACTTT	CASSDGTGNSPLHF
.	TRBV19	14	.	TRBJ1-2	TGTGCCAGTAGTATGGCCGGGAACAACTATGGCTACACCTTC	CASSMAGNNYGYTF
.	TRBV5-4	14	TRBD2	TRBJ2-1	TGTGCCAGCAGTTTTACCGGGGGGAGCAATGAGCAGTTCTTC	CASSFTGGSNEQFF
.	TRBV7-2	15	.	TRBJ1-4	TGTGCCAGCAGCTTAGCGGGGACTTTCGAGGAAAAACTGTTTTTT	CASSLAGTFEEKLFF
.	TRBV9	13	.	TRBJ1-1	TGTGCCAGCAGCATAGGACTGGCCACTGAAGCTTTCTTT	CASSIGLATEAFF
.	TRBV30	14	TRBD1	TRBJ1-2	TGTGCCTGGACTATTGCAGGGGGTAACTATGGCTACACCTTC	CAWTIAGGNYGYTF
once	TRBV28	16	TRBD1	TRBJ1-1	TGTGCCAGCAGTCCCCCAAACGGACAGGGGGACACTGAAGCTTTCTTT	CASSPPNGQGDTEAFF
few	TRBV4-2	17	.	TRBJ2-1	TGTGCCAGCAGCCAAGATTTAGGGGCAGTTGGGGACAATGAGCAGTTCTTC	CASSQDLGAVGDNEQFF
.	TRBV19	15	.	TRBJ1-5	TGTGCCAGTAGTTGGCAGTCCGATAGCAATCAGCCCCAGCATTTT	CASSWQSDSNQPQHF
.	TRBV7-9	15	TRBD1	TRBJ1-5	TGTGCCAGCAGCAGTACAGGGGTGGGCAATCAGCCCCAGCATTTT	CASSSTGVGNQPQHF
.	TRBV28	16	.	TRBJ1-2	TGTGCCAGCAGTTCACCCACACGAGGGATCGACTATGGCTACACCTTC	CASSSPTRGIDYGYTF
.	TRBV18	18	TRBD1	TRBJ1-4	TGTGCCAGCTCACGGGACAGGGTGGGACCTGCAACTAATGAAAAACTGTTTTTT	CASSRDRVGPATNEKLFF
.	TRBV10-2	15	.	TRBJ1-5	TGCGCCAGCAGCCTCCAGGGGCTGATCAATCAGCCCCAGCATTTT	CASSLQGLINQPQHF
.	TRBV6-4	13	.	TRBJ2-3	TGTGCCAGTAGTGTGCAGGACACAGATACGCAGTATTTT	CASSVQDTDTQYF
.	TRBV19	18	TRBD2	TRBJ2-3	TGTGCCAGTAGCATGACTAGCGGGGGGCCAGGGGGGCCAGATACGCAGTATTTT	CASSMTSGGPGGPDTQYF
.	TRBV4-2	15	TRBD2	TRBJ2-4	TGTGCCAGCAGCCAAGAGGGACGGGGAGGGGACATTCAGTACTTC	CASSQEGRGGDIQYF
.	TRBV4-2	16	.	TRBJ2-3	TGTGCCAGCAGCCAAGCAGTTAGCGAATACACAGATACGCAGTATTTT	CASSQAVSEYTDTQYF
.	TRBV14	16	TRBD2	TRBJ2-1	TGTGCCAGCAGCCATCACAGGACTAGCGGTTACAATGAGCAGTTCTTC	CASSHHRTSGYNEQFF
once	TRBV28	15	TRBD1	TRBJ1-5	TGTGCCAGCAGTCTACCACAGGGGCGGAATCAGCCCCAGCATTTT	CASSLPQGRNQPQHF
.	TRBV25-1	15	TRBD1	TRBJ1-1	TGTGCCAGCAGTGAATCGCCAGGGGGGATTTCTGAAGCTTTCTTT	CASSESPGGISEAFF
few	TRBV7-2	16	TRBD2	TRBJ2-2	TGTGCCAGCAGCTTATTGGGCGGGAGGAGCACCGGGGAGCTGTTTTTT	CASSLLGGRSTGELFF
.	TRBV4-1	14	TRBD1	TRBJ1-2	TGCGCCAGCAGCGCACGGGACAGACCAAGCGGCTACACCTTC	CASSARDRPSGYTF
.	TRBV7-9	14	TRBD1	TRBJ1-2	TGTGCCAGCAGCCAGGACAGGGGGCAGTATGGCTACACCTTC	CASSQDRGQYGYTF
.	TRBV13	15	TRBD1	TRBJ1-2	TGTGCCAGCAGCTCACGGGACAGGGACAACTATGGCTACACCTTC	CASSSRDRDNYGYTF
.	TRBV6-5	15	.	TRBJ2-5	TGTGCCAGCAGCTATGGGGCCCCAGGCTCGGAGACCCAGTACTTC	CASSYGAPGSETQYF
.	TRBV2	15	.	TRBJ2-7	TGTGCCAGCAGTGAAGGGGGGGTGTATTCCTACGAGCAGTACTTC	CASSEGGVYSYEQYF
once	TRBV24-1	13	TRBD2	TRBJ2-1	TGTGCCACCAGGGGACTAGCGGAAAATGAGCAGTTCTTC	CATRGLAENEQFF
once	TRBV4-1	14	.	TRBJ1-2	TGCGCCAGCAGCCCTCCGGGGGGTAACTATGGCTACACCTTC	CASSPPGGNYGYTF
.	TRBV7-2	14	TRBD2	TRBJ2-1	TGTGCTTCCTCCCCCGCGGGAGCCTACAATGAGCAGTTCTTC	CASSPAGAYNEQFF
.	TRBV29-1	13	.	TRBJ2-3	TGCAGCGTTGGTTTGGAGGGCACAGATACGCAGTATTTT	CSVGLEGTDTQYF
.	TRBV4-2	14	.	TRBJ1-4	TGTGCCAGCAGCCAACCCTTCACAAATGAAAAACTGTTTTTT	CASSQPFTNEKLFF
.	TRBV5-4	17	TRBD1	TRBJ1-2	TGTGCCAGCAGCAAGGACAGGGGGCGCTTTATGGGCTATGGCTACACCTTC	CASSKDRGRFMGYGYTF
few	TRBV7-9	14	TRBD1	TRBJ1-6	TGTGCCAGCAGCTGGGGGACAGGAGGATCACCCCTCCACTTT	CASSWGTGGSPLHF
.	TRBV7-2	12	.	TRBJ2-5	TGTGCCAGCAGCTTAACTCAAGAGACCCAGTACTTC	CASSLTQETQYF
.	TRBV6-6	14	.	TRBJ1-2	TGTGCCAGCAGTTTTCAGTCAACTAACTATGGCTACACCTTC	CASSFQSTNYGYTF
.	TRBV5-1	18	TRBD2	TRBJ2-7	TGCGCCAGCAGCTTGTTCTACCGCCGGGAGGGAGGGTCATACGAGCAGTACTTC	CASSLFYRREGGSYEQYF
few	TRBV5-1	14	TRBD1	TRBJ2-1	TGCGCCAGCAGCATAGGACAGGGAAGCAATGAGCAGTTCTTC	CASSIGQGSNEQFF
.	TRBV28	14	.	TRBJ1-5	TGTGCCAGCGTGGGCAGGGGTAGAGTCCAGCCCCAGCATTTT	CASVGRGRVQPQHF
.	TRBV5-1	13	.	TRBJ1-4	TGCGCCAGCAGCTTTACGGCTAATGAAAAACTGTTTTTT	CASSFTANEKLFF
few	TRBV11-2	15	.	TRBJ1-5	TGTGCCAGCAGCTTAGGAGGGCTTGGCAATCAGCCCCAGCATTTT	CASSLGGLGNQPQHF